The next 8 T cell receptor beta chains were all read from a single sample in a study of cytomegalovirus exposure and HLA in healthy donors. It was with 60 Vbeta and 13 Jbeta primers that the PCR ran. Profiled with immunoSEQ multiplex PCR; TCRdb holds only in-frame clones, not every one. The table has some 170,000 clones, roughly four fifths seen once. Sequences were obtained from PBMCs. These TCRs come from a male donor in good health and CMV-seronegative.

V and J are TRBV7-3 and TRBJ2-1, with D perhaps TRBD2 (6 bases). V lost 4 bases to trimming and J lost 0 bases, with 10 bases between them. The length of the CDR3 is 15 residues. Germline V gene lookup returns CDR1 SGHTA and CDR2 FQGTGA. In nucleotides, the CDR3 is TGTGCCAGCAGCTCGCGGGATAGCTCCTACAATGAGCAGTTCTTC. Its translation: CASSSRDSSYNEQFF. Based on the CDR3 plus reference TRBV7-3 and TRBJ2-1, the full variable domain is GAGVSQTPSNKVTEKGKYVELRCDPISGHTALYWYRQSLGQGPEFLIYFQGTGAADDSGLPNDRFFAVRPEGSVSTLKIQRTERGDSAVYLCASSSRDSSYNEQFFGPGTRLTVL.

V and J are TRBV30 and TRBJ1-2; TRBD1 might be the D (5 bases). Germline loops: CDR1 GTSNPN, CDR2 SVGIG (reference sequence). The V and J ends lost 0 bases and 1 base respectively, with 6 bases between them. The CDR3 is 13 amino acids. CDR3 protein: CAWSVRVNYGYTF. The CDR3 region has the DNA TGTGCCTGGAGTGTCAGGGTTAACTATGGCTACACCTTC.

The V gene is TRBV21-1, the J gene TRBJ2-7; TRBD2 is taken as the D call from the table, unchecked against the DNA. TRBV21-1 is tagged as a pseudogene. The CDR3 contains 14 residues. The CDR3 loop is CASSPQEGLYEQYF. For the CDR3, the DNA is TGTGCCAGCAGCCCGCAAGAGGGCCTATACGAGCAGTACTTC.

The chain joins TRBV2 to TRBJ1-5; D remains unclear. The CDR3 totals 15 residues. Per the germline V gene, CDR1 is SNHLY and CDR2 is FYNNEI. Trimming cost V 8 bases and J 2 bases, with 16 bases left between them. DNA for the CDR3: TGTGCCAGCGGCCGCGGGCGGCAGGGCAATCAGCCCCAGCATTTT. As protein: CASGRGRQGNQPQHF.

This clone was found once. J is TRBJ1-2 and V is TRBV6-5; D gene uncertain. CDR3 length: 14 residues. Germline V gene sequence: CDR1 MNHEY, CDR2 SVGAGI. With 7 bases removed from V and 5 bases from J, the gap between germline ends came to 17 bases. CDR3 DNA sequence: TGTGCCAGCACCTCTAGTCGGAGGGCTTATGGCTACACCTTC. Its protein product is CASTSSRRAYGYTF.

The genes are TRBV2 and TRBJ2-2; D is unresolved. The CDR3 runs 15 residues. Germline V gene sequence: CDR1 SNHLY, CDR2 FYNNEI. V lost 4 bases, J lost 0 bases, and 9 bases lay in between. This chain's CDR3 is CASSGSRANTGELFF. The CDR3 DNA is TGTGCCAGCAGTGGGAGCCGAGCGAACACCGGGGAGCTGTTTTTT.

The chain joins TRBV11-2 to TRBJ1-3; tentative D call: TRBD1 (5 bases). The V gene's germline CDR1 is SGHAT and CDR2 FQNNGV. There are 14 residues in the CDR3. Trimming removed 8 bases at V and 4 bases at J, with 15 bases between. CDR3 in amino acids: CASRQGLRGNTIYF. As DNA, the CDR3 is TGTGCCAGCCGGCAGGGACTTAGGGGAAACACCATATATTTT.

The chain recombines TRBV6-1 with TRBJ2-7; D perhaps matches TRBD2 (5 bases). The CDR3 is 14 amino acids. V lost 2 bases and J 6 bases, leaving 14 bases between the germline ends. CDR1 is MNHNS and CDR2 is SASEGT in the germline V gene. The chain's CDR3 is CASSEFAGGGEQYF. DNA for the CDR3: TGTGCCAGCAGTGAATTTGCAGGAGGTGGCGAGCAGTACTTC.